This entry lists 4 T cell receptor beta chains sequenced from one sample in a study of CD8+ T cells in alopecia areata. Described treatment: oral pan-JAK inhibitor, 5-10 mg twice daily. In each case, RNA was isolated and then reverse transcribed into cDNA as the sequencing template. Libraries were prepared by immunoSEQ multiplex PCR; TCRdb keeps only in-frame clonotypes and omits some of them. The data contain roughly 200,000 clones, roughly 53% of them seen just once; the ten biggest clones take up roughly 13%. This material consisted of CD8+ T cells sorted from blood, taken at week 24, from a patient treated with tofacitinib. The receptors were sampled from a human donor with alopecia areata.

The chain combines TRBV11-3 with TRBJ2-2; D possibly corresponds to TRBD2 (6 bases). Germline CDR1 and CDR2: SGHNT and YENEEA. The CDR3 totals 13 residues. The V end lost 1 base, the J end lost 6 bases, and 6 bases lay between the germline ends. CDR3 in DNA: TGTGCCAGCAGCTTAGGGAGGGCCGGGGAGCTGTTTTTT. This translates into CASSLGRAGELFF.

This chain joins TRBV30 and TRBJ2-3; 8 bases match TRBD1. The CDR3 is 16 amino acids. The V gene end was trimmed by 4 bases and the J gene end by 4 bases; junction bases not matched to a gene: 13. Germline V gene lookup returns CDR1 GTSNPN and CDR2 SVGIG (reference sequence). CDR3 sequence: CAWIGYGTGPADTQYF. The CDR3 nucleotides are TGTGCCTGGATAGGTTACGGGACAGGTCCTGCAGATACGCAGTATTTT.

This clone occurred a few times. This CDR3 is CAISEPGLAGDNEQFF. The DNA of the CDR3 is TGTGCCATCAGTGAGCCGGGACTAGCGGGGGACAATGAGCAGTTCTTC. The V gene is TRBV10-3, the J gene TRBJ2-1; 14 nucleotides line up with TRBD2. CDR1 is ENHRY, CDR2 SYGVKD, per germline. V lost 2 bases to trimming and J lost 5 bases; unmatched junction nucleotides: 2. This CDR3 spans 16 amino acids.

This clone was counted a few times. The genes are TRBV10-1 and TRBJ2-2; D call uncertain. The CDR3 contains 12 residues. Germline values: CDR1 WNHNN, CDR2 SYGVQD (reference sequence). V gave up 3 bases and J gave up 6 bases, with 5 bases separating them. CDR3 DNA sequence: TGCGCCAGCAGTGAATCTGCCGGGGAGCTGTTTTTT. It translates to CASSESAGELFF.